This T cell receptor (beta chain) was sequenced in a study of immune evolution from preneoplasia to lung adenocarcinoma. The repertoire was sequenced with immunoSEQ multiplex PCR; TCRdb's copy has only in-frame clones and lacks some. The profile shows about 8,600 clones, 70% to 80% of them singletons. J was trimmed by 1 base and V by 2 bases; bases with no gene match: 2. CDR3 length equals 15 residues. Germline V lookup: CDR1 SGHVS, CDR2 FNYEAQ. This clone was picked up a small number of times. Its antigen is as yet unknown. Study observations and caveats: Compared with EGFR-mutant or double wild-type lesions, KRAS-mutant nodules were more clonal. Later-stage lesions appeared to have more T cells, more diversity, less clonality.

Sample: FFPE lung adenocarcinoma in situ tissue. The rearrangement uses TRBV7-6 and TRBJ2-3; 8 bases match TRBD2. This clonotype originated in a person aged 60 to 80 with lung adenocarcinoma. The CDR3 spells CASSLRGGGTDTQYF. The CDR3 DNA reads TGTGCCAGCAGCTTACGGGGGGGCGGCACAGATACGCAGTATTTT.